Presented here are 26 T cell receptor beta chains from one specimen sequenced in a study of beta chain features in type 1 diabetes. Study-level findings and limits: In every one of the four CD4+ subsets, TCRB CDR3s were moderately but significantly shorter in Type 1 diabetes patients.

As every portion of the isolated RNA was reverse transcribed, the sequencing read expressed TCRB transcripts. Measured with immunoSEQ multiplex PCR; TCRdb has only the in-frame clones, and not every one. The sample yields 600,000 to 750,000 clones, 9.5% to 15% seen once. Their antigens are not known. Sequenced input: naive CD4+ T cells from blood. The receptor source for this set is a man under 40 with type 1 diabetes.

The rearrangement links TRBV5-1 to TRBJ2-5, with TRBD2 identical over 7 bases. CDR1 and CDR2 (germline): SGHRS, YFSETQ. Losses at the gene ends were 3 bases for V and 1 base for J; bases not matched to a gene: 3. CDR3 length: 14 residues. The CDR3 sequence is CASSSGTIQETQYF. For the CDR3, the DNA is TGCGCCAGCAGCTCCGGGACTATCCAAGAGACCCAGTACTTC.

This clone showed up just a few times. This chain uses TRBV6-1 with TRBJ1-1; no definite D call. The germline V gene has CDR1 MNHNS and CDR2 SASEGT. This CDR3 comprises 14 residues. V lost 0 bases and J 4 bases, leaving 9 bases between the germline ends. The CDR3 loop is CASSEASALTEAFF. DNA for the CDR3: TGTGCCAGCAGTGAAGCTTCAGCACTCACTGAAGCTTTCTTT.

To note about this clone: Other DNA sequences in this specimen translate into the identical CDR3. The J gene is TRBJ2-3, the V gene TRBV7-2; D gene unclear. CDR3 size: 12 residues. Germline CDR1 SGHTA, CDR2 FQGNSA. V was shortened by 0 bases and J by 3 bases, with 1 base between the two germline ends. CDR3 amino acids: CASSLATDTQYF. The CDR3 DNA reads TGTGCCAGCAGCTTAGCGACAGATACGCAGTATTTT.

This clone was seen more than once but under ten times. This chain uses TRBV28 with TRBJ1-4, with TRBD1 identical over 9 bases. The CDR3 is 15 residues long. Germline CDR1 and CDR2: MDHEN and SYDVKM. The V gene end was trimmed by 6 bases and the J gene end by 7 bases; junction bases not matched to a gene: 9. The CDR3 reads CASRLGTGLIEKLFF. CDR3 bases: TGTGCCAGCAGGCTAGGGACAGGGCTGATTGAAAAACTGTTTTTT. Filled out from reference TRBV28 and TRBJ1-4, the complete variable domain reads DVKVTQSSRYLVKRTGEKVFLECVQDMDHENMFWYRQDPGLGLRLIYFSYDVKMKEKGDIPEGYSVSREKKERFSLILESASTNQTSMYLCASRLGTGLIEKLFFGSGTQLSVL.

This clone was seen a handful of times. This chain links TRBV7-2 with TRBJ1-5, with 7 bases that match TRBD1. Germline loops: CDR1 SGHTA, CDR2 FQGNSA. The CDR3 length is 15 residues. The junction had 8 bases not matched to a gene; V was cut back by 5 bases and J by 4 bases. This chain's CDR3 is CASSPGQTVNQPQHF. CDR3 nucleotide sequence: TGTGCCAGCAGCCCGGGACAGACGGTTAATCAGCCCCAGCATTTT.

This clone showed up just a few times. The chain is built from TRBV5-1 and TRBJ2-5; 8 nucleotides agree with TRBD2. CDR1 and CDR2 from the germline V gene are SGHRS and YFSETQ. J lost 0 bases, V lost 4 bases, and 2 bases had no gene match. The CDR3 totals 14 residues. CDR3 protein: CASSISGDQETQYF. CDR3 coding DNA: TGCGCCAGCAGCATTAGCGGGGACCAAGAGACCCAGTACTTC.

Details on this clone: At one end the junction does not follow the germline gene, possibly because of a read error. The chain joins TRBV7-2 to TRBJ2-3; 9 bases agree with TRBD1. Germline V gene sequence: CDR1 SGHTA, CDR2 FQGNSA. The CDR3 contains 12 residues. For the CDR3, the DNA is TGTGCCAGCAGCTTAGACGGGACAGGGCCCTTCTTT. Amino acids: CASSLDGTGPFF.

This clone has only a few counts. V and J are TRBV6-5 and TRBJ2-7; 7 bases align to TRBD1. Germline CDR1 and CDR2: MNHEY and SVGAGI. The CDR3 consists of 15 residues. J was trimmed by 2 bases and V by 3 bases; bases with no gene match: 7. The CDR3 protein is CASSYLPGQTYEQYF. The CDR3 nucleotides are TGTGCCAGCAGTTATCTACCGGGACAGACCTACGAGCAGTACTTC.

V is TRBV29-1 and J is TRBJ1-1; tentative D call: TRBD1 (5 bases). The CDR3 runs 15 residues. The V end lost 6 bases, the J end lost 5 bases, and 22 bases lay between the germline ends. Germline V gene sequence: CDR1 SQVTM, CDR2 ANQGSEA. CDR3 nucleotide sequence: TGCAGCGTGAGGAGCAGGATCCGGGGGGAGACTGAAGCTTTCTTT. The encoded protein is CSVRSRIRGETEAFF.

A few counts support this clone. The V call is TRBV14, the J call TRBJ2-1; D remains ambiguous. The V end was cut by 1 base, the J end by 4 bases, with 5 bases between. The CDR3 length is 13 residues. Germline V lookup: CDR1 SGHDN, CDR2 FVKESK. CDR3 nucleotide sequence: TGTGCCAGCAGCCAAGGGCTTTACAATGAGCAGTTCTTC. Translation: CASSQGLYNEQFF. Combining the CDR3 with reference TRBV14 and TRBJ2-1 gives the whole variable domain EAGVTQFPSHSVIEKGQTVTLRCDPISGHDNLYWYRRVMGKEIKFLLHFVKESKQDESGMPNNRFLAERTGGTYSTLKVQPAELEDSGVYFCASSQGLYNEQFFGPGTRLTVL.

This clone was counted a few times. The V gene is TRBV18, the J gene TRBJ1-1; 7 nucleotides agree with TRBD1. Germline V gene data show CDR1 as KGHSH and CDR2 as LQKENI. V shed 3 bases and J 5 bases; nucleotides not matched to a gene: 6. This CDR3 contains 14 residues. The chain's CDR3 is CASSPGQVGTEAFF. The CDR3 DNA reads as TGTGCCAGCTCACCTGGACAGGTGGGAACTGAAGCTTTCTTT.

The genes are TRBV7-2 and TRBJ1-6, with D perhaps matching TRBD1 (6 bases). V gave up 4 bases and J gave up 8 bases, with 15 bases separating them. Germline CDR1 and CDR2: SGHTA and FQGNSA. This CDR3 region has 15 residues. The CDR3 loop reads CASSSQQGGDSPLHF. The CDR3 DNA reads TGTGCCAGCAGCTCGCAACAGGGAGGGGATTCACCCCTCCACTTT. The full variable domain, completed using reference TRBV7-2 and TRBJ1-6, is GAGVSQSPSNKVTEKGKDVELRCDPISGHTALYWYRQSLGQGLEFLIYFQGNSAPDKSGLPSDRFSAERTGGSVSTLTIQRTQQEDSAVYLCASSSQQGGDSPLHFGNGTRLTVT.

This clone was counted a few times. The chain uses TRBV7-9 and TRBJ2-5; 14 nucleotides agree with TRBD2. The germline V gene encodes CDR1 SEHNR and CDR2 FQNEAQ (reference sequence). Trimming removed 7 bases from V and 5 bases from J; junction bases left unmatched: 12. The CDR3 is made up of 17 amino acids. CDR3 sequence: CASNLGLAGGLRETQYF. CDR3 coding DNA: TGTGCCAGCAATCTTGGACTAGCGGGGGGACTGAGGGAGACCCAGTACTTC.

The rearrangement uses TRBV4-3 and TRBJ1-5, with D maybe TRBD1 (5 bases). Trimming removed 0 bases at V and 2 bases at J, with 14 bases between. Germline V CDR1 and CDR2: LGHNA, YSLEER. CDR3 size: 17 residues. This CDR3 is CASSQDAGGRGNQPQHF. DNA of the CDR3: TGCGCCAGCAGCCAAGATGCTGGGGGACGGGGCAATCAGCCCCAGCATTTT.

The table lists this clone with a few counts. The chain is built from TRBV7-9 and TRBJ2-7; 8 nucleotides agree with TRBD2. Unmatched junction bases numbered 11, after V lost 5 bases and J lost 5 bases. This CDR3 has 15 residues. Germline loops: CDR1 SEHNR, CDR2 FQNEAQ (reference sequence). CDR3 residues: CASSREGQGWNEQYF. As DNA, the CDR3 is TGTGCCAGCAGCCGGGAGGGGCAGGGGTGGAACGAGCAGTACTTC.

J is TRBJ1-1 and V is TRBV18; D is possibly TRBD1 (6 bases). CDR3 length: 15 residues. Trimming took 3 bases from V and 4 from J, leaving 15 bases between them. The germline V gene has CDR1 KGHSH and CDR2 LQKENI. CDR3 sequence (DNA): TGTGCCAGCTCACCCTCCAGTGCAGGGGTCACTGAAGCTTTCTTT. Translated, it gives CASSPSSAGVTEAFF.

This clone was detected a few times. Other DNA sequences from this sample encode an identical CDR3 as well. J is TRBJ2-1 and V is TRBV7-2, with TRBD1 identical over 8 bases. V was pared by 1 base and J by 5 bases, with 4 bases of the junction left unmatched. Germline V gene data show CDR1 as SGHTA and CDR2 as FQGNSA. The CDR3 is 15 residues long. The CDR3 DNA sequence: TGTGCCAGCAGCTTAGGACAGGGGCGGCACAATGAGCAGTTCTTC. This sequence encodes CASSLGQGRHNEQFF.

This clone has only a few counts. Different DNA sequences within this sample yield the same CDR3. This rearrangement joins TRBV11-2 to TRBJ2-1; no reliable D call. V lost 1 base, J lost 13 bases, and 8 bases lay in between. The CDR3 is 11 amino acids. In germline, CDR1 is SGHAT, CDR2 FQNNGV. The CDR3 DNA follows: TGTGCCAGCAGCTTAGGCGGTGAACAGTTCTTC. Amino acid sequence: CASSLGGEQFF.

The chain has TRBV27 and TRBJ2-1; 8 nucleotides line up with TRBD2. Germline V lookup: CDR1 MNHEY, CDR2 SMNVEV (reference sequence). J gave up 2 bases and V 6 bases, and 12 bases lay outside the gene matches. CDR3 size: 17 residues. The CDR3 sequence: CASSHLLAGDPYNEQFF. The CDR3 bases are TGTGCCAGCAGCCACCTTCTAGCGGGCGACCCCTACAATGAGCAGTTCTTC.

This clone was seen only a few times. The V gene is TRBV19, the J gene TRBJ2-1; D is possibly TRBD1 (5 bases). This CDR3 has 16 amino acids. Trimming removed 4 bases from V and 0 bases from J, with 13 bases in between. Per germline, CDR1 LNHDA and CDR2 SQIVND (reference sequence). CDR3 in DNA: TGTGCCAGTAGTACCCTGACAGAAAGCTCCTACAATGAGCAGTTCTTC. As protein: CASSTLTESSYNEQFF. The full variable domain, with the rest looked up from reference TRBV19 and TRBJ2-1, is DGGITQSPKYLFRKEGQNVTLSCEQNLNHDAMYWYRQDPGQGLRLIYYSQIVNDFQKGDIAEGYSVSREKKESFPLTVTSAQKNPTAFYLCASSTLTESSYNEQFFGPGTRLTVL.

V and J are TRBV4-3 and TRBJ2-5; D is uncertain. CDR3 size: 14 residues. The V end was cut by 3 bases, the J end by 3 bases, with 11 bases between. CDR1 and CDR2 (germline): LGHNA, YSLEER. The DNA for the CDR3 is TGCGCCAGCAGCCAGGCAGCGCAGGAAGAGACCCAGTACTTC. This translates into CASSQAAQEETQYF.

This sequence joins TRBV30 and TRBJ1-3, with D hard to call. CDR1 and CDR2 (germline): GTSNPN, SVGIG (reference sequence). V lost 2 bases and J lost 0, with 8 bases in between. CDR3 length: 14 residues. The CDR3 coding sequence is TGTGCCTGGAGTTTCTCGCGCTCTGGAAACACCATATATTTT. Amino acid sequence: CAWSFSRSGNTIYF. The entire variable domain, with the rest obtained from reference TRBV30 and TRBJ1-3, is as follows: SQTIHQWPATLVQPVGSPLSLECTVEGTSNPNLYWYRQAAGRGLQLLFYSVGIGQISSEVPQNLSASRPQDRQFILSSKKLLLSDSGFYLCAWSFSRSGNTIYFGEGSWLTVV.

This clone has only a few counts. CDR3 sequence: CASREGTGDQPQHF. For the CDR3, the DNA is TGTGCCAGCAGGGAGGGTACAGGGGATCAGCCCCAGCATTTT. The chain has TRBV6-5 and TRBJ1-5, with 7 bases identical to TRBD1. CDR1 is MNHEY, CDR2 SVGAGI, per germline. The CDR3 extends over 14 amino acids. The V segment lost 6 bases and the J segment 5 bases; nucleotides outside the gene matches: 7.

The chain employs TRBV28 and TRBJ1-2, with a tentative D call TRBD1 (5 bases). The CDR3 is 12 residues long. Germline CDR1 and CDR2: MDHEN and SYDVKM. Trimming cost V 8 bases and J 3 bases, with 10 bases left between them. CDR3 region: CASFGADYGYTF. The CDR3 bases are TGTGCCAGCTTCGGGGCGGACTATGGCTACACCTTC.

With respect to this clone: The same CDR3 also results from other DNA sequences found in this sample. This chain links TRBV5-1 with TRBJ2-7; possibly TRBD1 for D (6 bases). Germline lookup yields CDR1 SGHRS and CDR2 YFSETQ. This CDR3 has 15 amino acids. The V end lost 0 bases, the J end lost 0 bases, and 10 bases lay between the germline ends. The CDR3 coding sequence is TGCGCCAGCAGCTTGGATCGGACAGCCTCCTACGAGCAGTACTTC. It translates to CASSLDRTASYEQYF. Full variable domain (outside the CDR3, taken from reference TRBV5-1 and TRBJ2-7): KAGVTQTPRYLIKTRGQQVTLSCSPISGHRSVSWYQQTPGQGLQFLFEYFSETQRNKGNFPGRFSGRQFSNSRSEMNVSTLELGDSALYLCASSLDRTASYEQYFGPGTRLTVT.

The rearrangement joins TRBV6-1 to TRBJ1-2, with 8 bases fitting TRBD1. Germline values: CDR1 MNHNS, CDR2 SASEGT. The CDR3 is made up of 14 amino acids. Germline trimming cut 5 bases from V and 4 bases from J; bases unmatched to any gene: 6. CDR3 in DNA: TGTGCCAGCAGTCCCCCGGACAGGGCCTATGGCTACACCTTC. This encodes CASSPPDRAYGYTF.